A single T cell receptor (beta chain) is shown here with its context. Its antigen is not identified. The CDR3 runs 15 residues. Germline V CDR1 and CDR2: MNHNY, SVGAGI (reference sequence). V gave up 0 bases and J gave up 3 bases; unmatched junction bases: 1. These data come from a study of shared clonotypes between healthy human individuals. Clones were sequenced by immunoSEQ multiplex PCR, and TCRdb holds only the in-frame ones, with some missing. The sample yields millions of clones, over 85% seen once. Points from the study as a whole: Relative to clonotypes present in all four donors, those not shared had lower generation probabilities.

Specimen: naive CD4+ T cells sorted from blood. The subset denotes: CD45RA+ positively selected. V and J are TRBV6-6 and TRBJ1-2, with TRBD1 matching over 10 bases. The receptor comes from a man aged 18 to 30 in good health. For the CDR3, the DNA is TGTGCCAGCAGTTACTCGACAGGGGGCTACTATGGCTACACCTTC. Translation: CASSYSTGGYYGYTF.